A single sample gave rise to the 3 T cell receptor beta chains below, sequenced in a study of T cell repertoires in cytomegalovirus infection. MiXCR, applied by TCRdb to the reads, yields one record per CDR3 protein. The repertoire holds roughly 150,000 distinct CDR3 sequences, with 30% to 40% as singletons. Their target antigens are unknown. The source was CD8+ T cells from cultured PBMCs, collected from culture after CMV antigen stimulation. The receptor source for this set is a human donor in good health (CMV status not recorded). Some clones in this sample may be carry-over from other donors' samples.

The CDR3 protein is CASSEGRFSGNTIYF. DNA for the CDR3: TGTGCCAGCAGTGAAGGACGGTTCTCTGGAAACACCATATATTTT. The V gene is TRBV2, the J gene TRBJ1-3; D gene ambiguous. V was clipped by 1 base and J by 0 bases, with 7 bases between them. Germline V gives CDR1 SNHLY, CDR2 FYNNEI. The CDR3 is 15 residues long.

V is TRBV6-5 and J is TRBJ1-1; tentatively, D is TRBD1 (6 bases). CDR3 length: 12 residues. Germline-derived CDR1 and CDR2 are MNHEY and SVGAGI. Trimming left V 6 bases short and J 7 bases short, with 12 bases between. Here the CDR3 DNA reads TGTGCCAGCAGATCCTCAGGGGTTGAAGCTTTCTTT. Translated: CASRSSGVEAFF.

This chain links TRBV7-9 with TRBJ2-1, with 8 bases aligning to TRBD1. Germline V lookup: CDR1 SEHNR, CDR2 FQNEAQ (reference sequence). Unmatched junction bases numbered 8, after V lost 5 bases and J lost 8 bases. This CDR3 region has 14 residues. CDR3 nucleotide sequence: TGTGCCAGCAGCGCCTCGACAGGGGTCGATGAGCAGTTCTTC. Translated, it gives CASSASTGVDEQFF.